These 30 T cell receptor beta chains share one sample of origin, sequenced in a study of blood T cells in healthy people across ages. It was with a sample-barcoded 5' primer and a J-beta primer mix that a second PCR of about 6 to 12 cycles was run. TCRdb fed the 5' RACE reads into MiXCR, producing one record per CDR3 protein. The data show more than 1 million distinct CDR3 sequences, with under 45% seen just once and approximately 17% held by the top ten. Sequencing input: blood. These receptors were taken from a woman in her sixties or seventies in good health.

This clonotype appeared a few times. V usage is TRBV5-5 and J usage is TRBJ2-1, with D unclear. The CDR3 has 15 residues. V lost 3 bases to trimming and J lost 0 bases, with 10 bases between them. The V gene's germline CDR1 is SGHKS and CDR2 YYEKEE (reference sequence). The CDR3 is CASSSRHDSYNEQFF. CDR3 bases: TGTGCCAGCAGCTCTAGACACGACTCCTACAATGAGCAGTTCTTC.

The chain uses TRBV12-3 or TRBV12-4 and TRBJ2-5; 9 positions match TRBD1. There are 14 residues in the CDR3. V shed 7 bases, J shed 4 bases, and the junction held 7 bases outside the gene matches. CDR3 nucleotide sequence: TGTGCCAGCAAACCTACAGGGGGCTCAGAGACCCAGTACTTC. This translates into CASKPTGGSETQYF.

The chain joins TRBV20-1 to TRBJ2-2; 7 bases align to TRBD1. Unmatched junction bases numbered 10, after V lost 5 bases and J lost 1 base. Germline CDR1 and CDR2: DFQATT and SNEGSKA (reference sequence). There are 16 residues in the CDR3. The CDR3 DNA is TGCAGTGCTCGAAGAGGGGGCCGAAAGAACACCGGGGAGCTGTTTTTT. It is translated as CSARRGGRKNTGELFF.

V and J are TRBV2 and TRBJ2-1; no reliable D call. Looked up from germline, CDR1 is SNHLY and CDR2 is FYNNEI. V lost 7 bases to trimming and J lost 5 bases, with 9 bases between them. This CDR3 has 12 amino acids. CDR3 residues: CASNLGDNEQFF. In DNA form, the CDR3 reads TGTGCCAGCAACCTAGGTGACAATGAGCAGTTCTTC.

The genes are TRBV18 and TRBJ1-4, with TRBD1 matching over 11 bases. The CDR3 consists of 15 residues. Germline V CDR1 and CDR2: KGHSH, LQKENI. After removal of 6 bases from V and 7 bases from J, the junction contained 7 bases not matched to a gene. The CDR3 DNA follows: TGTGCCAGCTCTCTTGGACAGGGGGCGTTTGAAAAACTGTTTTTT. This gives the protein CASSLGQGAFEKLFF.

With regard to this clonotype: The junction does not match germline at one end; this may be a read error. The V and J genes are TRBV7-2 and TRBJ2-2; 9 bases are a match to TRBD2. Per germline, CDR1 SGHTA and CDR2 FQGNSA. The CDR3 sequence is 14 residues long. CDR3 region: CASSLAGHTRELFF. CDR3 bases: TGTGCCAGCAGCCTAGCGGGACACACCAGGGAGCTGTTTTTT. The entire variable domain, with the rest obtained from reference TRBV7-2 and TRBJ2-2, is as follows: GAGVSQSPSNKVTEKGKDVELRCDPISGHTALYWYRQSLGQGLEFLIYFQGNSAPDKSGLPSDRFSAERTGGSVSTLTIQRTQQEDSAVYLCASSLAGHTRELFFGEGSRLTVL.

The chain couples TRBV7-2 to TRBJ2-2; D may be TRBD2 (6 bases). The germline V gene has CDR1 SGHTA and CDR2 FQGNSA. The CDR3 length is 14 residues. V lost 5 bases and J lost 7, with 14 bases in between. The CDR3 region is CASSPGLANGELFF. CDR3 DNA sequence: TGTGCCAGCAGCCCGGGACTCGCGAACGGGGAGCTGTTTTTT.

This clonotype has just one count. This chain uses TRBV4-1 with TRBJ2-3, with unresolved D. The CDR3 covers 16 residues. V was pared by 1 base and J by 2 bases, with 13 bases between. The germline gives CDR1 MGHRA, CDR2 YSYEKL. The CDR3 sequence is CASSQVGDGHTDTQYF. CDR3 sequence (DNA): TGCGCCAGCAGCCAAGTAGGAGACGGCCACACAGATACGCAGTATTTT.

The chain carries TRBV6-5 and TRBJ1-5, with 9 bases matching TRBD1. V gave up 6 bases and J gave up 1 base; unmatched junction bases: 10. The CDR3 covers 17 residues. Germline V lookup: CDR1 MNHEY, CDR2 SVGAGI. The CDR3: CASRPLTGGFSNQPQHF. CDR3 in DNA: TGTGCCAGCAGACCATTAACAGGGGGCTTCAGCAATCAGCCCCAGCATTTT.

The chain recombines TRBV5-1 with TRBJ2-3; TRBD1 aligns across 7 bases. V was clipped by 5 bases and J by 0 bases; unmatched bases: 6. The CDR3 length is 15 residues. The germline CDR1 and CDR2 sequences are SGHRS and YFSETQ. DNA of the CDR3: TGCGCCAGCAGGAGTACAGGGGTGAGCACAGATACGCAGTATTTT. Protein product: CASRSTGVSTDTQYF.

The rearrangement uses TRBV20-1 and TRBJ2-5, with 8 nucleotides matching TRBD2. Germline-derived CDR1 and CDR2 are DFQATT and SNEGSKA (reference sequence). The CDR3 runs to 17 residues. The V and J ends lost 4 bases and 4 bases, in that order; junction bases with no gene match: 17. In DNA, the CDR3 is TGCAGTGCTAAAAGCGGGAGAGGTCGCGTCAATCGAGAGACCCAGTACTTC. Translating it yields CSAKSGRGRVNRETQYF.

This clonotype has more than one count but fewer than ten. CDR3 DNA: TGTGCCAGCAGCTTCGAGGGACTAGTGGCCGAGCAGTACTTC. It is translated as CASSFEGLVAEQYF. The chain links TRBV7-2 to TRBJ2-4; 8 nucleotides align to TRBD2. The J call may be mistaken, given a closer DNA end match to TRBJ2-7. The V gene's germline CDR1 is SGHTA and CDR2 FQGNSA. There are 14 residues in the CDR3.

This chain joins TRBV7-9 and TRBJ2-4; the match to TRBD2 covers 7 bases. The J call may be mistaken, given a closer DNA end match to TRBJ2-7. In germline, CDR1 is SEHNR, CDR2 FQNEAQ (reference sequence). The CDR3 has 12 residues. The chain's CDR3 is CASMGGIYEQYF. In DNA, the CDR3 is TGTGCCAGTATGGGGGGGATATACGAGCAGTACTTC.

The CDR3 bases are TGTGCCAGCAGCCCCAGGCCGGGAGCCCGCTCTGGGGCCAACGTCCTGACTTTC. Protein sequence: CASSPRPGARSGANVLTF. The chain links TRBV3-1 to TRBJ2-6; a possible D gene is TRBD2 (6 bases). CDR1 LGHDT and CDR2 YNNKEL come from the germline V gene (reference sequence). Trimming took 4 bases from V and 0 from J, leaving 16 bases between them. CDR3 size: 18 residues.

The chain has TRBV20-1 and TRBJ2-5, with a weak D call TRBD1 (6 bases). Trimming cost V 0 bases and J 5 bases, with 16 bases left between them. The germline gives CDR1 DFQATT, CDR2 SNEGSKA (reference sequence). CDR3 length: 15 amino acids. CDR3 region: CSARDTGWVGETQYF. CDR3 DNA: TGCAGTGCTAGAGACACAGGGTGGGTTGGCGAGACCCAGTACTTC.

There are a few counts of this clonotype. CDR3 DNA sequence: TGTGCCAGCAGCCAAAGACAGTCATTTAGCAATCAGCCCCAGCATTTT. Translated, it gives CASSQRQSFSNQPQHF. V gene TRBV28 combines with J gene TRBJ1-5; possibly TRBD1 for D (5 bases). This CDR3 has 16 residues. The V and J ends lost 6 bases and 0 bases respectively, with 15 bases between them. Germline V gives CDR1 MDHEN, CDR2 SYDVKM.

This clonotype was counted between two and nine times. This may be a read error, as it is one base from a much larger clone. V is TRBV5-1 and J is TRBJ2-7; 7 bases are shared with TRBD2. The CDR3 has 15 amino acids. Per the germline V gene, CDR1 is SGHRS and CDR2 is YFSETQ. CDR3 sequence: CASGLLGGSSYEQYF. Here the CDR3 DNA reads TGCGCCAGCGGCTTGTTGGGCGGGAGCTCCTACGAGCAGTACTTC.

The genes are TRBV20-1 and TRBJ1-1; possibly TRBD1 for D (6 bases). The ends were cut back, 6 bases at V and 1 base at J, with 21 bases in the middle. The germline gives CDR1 DFQATT, CDR2 SNEGSKA (reference sequence). The CDR3 covers 16 residues. The CDR3 loop reads CSAVPGDKGKNTEAFF. The CDR3 nucleotides read TGCAGTGCAGTACCTGGGGACAAGGGGAAGAACACTGAAGCTTTCTTT.

The V call is TRBV7-9, the J call TRBJ2-1, with a possible D match to TRBD1 (8 bases). Germline V gene lookup returns CDR1 SEHNR and CDR2 FQNEAQ (reference sequence). The CDR3 length is 13 residues. V shed 5 bases and J shed 11 bases, with 16 bases lying between them. The CDR3 coding sequence is TGTGCCAGCAGCCCAGGACAGGGACTACAGCAGTTCTTC. Translated: CASSPGQGLQQFF.

This clonotype was counted only a few times. The CDR3 nucleotides read TGCAGCGCCCGCTCGCGTGGCGATGAGCAGTTCTTC. Protein product: CSARSRGDEQFF. The chain joins TRBV29-1 to TRBJ2-1; no clear D gene. V was clipped by 7 bases and J by 8 bases, with 15 bases between them. Germline CDR1 SQVTM, CDR2 ANQGSEA. The CDR3 consists of 12 residues.

This sequence joins TRBV20-1 and TRBJ2-4; D is unclear. Germline V gene data show CDR1 as DFQATT and CDR2 as SNEGSKA (reference sequence). V lost 5 bases to trimming and J lost 7 bases, with 12 bases between them. The CDR3 length is 12 residues. DNA for the CDR3: TGCAGTGCTCCATCAGACGGGAACATTCAGTACTTC. Translation: CSAPSDGNIQYF.

The chain carries TRBV27 and TRBJ1-2, with D perhaps matching TRBD1 (6 bases). Looked up from germline, CDR1 is MNHEY and CDR2 is SMNVEV (reference sequence). V was trimmed by 6 bases and J by 7 bases, leaving 15 bases between them. The CDR3 spans 13 residues. CDR3 sequence (DNA): TGTGCCAGCAGACAGGGAGGAATCAGTGGCTACACCTTC. Translating it yields CASRQGGISGYTF.

This clonotype was counted a few times. The V gene is TRBV6-2 or TRBV6-3, the J gene TRBJ1-5; the D gene is possibly TRBD1 (5 bases). The CDR3 runs 14 residues. The germline V gene encodes CDR1 MNHEY and CDR2 SVGEGT. Deletions cut 1 base from V and 5 bases from J, with 9 bases between. Written as DNA, the CDR3 is TGTGCCAGCAGTTACTTAGGGACGGATCAGCCCCAGCATTTT. It is translated as CASSYLGTDQPQHF.

CDR3 protein: CASNRGPPTNEQFF. The CDR3 DNA is TGTGCCAGCAACCGTGGACCCCCGACGAATGAGCAGTTCTTC. The chain uses TRBV3-1 and TRBJ2-1; D is undetermined. The CDR3 loop spans 14 amino acids. Trimming took off 7 bases at V and 7 bases at J, with 17 bases between the two ends. CDR1 is LGHDT and CDR2 is YNNKEL in the germline V gene (reference sequence).

This chain connects TRBV15 to TRBJ2-5; D remains unclear. Germline CDR1 is LNHNV and CDR2 is YYDKDF (reference sequence). The CDR3 sequence is 14 residues long. V lost 0 bases and J 11 bases, leaving 16 bases between the germline ends. The CDR3 loop reads CATSRDFQSAEQYF. For the CDR3, the DNA is TGTGCCACCAGCAGAGATTTTCAGTCGGCGGAGCAGTACTTC.

The chain couples TRBV20-1 to TRBJ2-3; no clear D gene. Germline-derived CDR1 and CDR2 are DFQATT and SNEGSKA (reference sequence). V was pared by 4 bases and J by 2 bases, with 19 bases between. There are 16 residues in the CDR3. Here the CDR3 DNA reads TGCAGTGCTATAAGTATCGTGAGCGATATCACAGATACGCAGTATTTT. Protein product: CSAISIVSDITDTQYF.

This clonotype showed up just once. One end of the junction varies from germline; a read error may be responsible. The V call is TRBV5-1, the J call TRBJ1-2; D gene uncertain. Germline values: CDR1 SGHRS, CDR2 YFSETQ. The CDR3 covers 11 residues. In nucleotides, the CDR3 is TGCGCCATCAGCTCCGAGTATGGCTACACCTTC. Translated: CAISSEYGYTF.

The CDR3 loop reads CASSYYGSYEQYF. The CDR3 DNA reads as TGTGCCAGCAGTTATTACGGATCCTACGAGCAGTACTTC. The chain joins TRBV6-9 to TRBJ2-7; D ambiguous. Germline CDR1 is MNHGY and CDR2 is SVAAGI. V was trimmed by 1 base and J by 1 base, leaving 5 bases between them. This CDR3 contains 13 residues.

This sequence joins TRBV9 and TRBJ2-7; either TRBD1 or TRBD2 may fit D (6 bases each). With 4 bases removed from V and 2 bases from J, the gap between germline ends came to 22 bases. Germline CDR1 reads SGDLS; CDR2 reads YYNGEE. This CDR3 has 17 residues. The CDR3 protein is CASSPQRGDRNTYEQYF. CDR3 coding DNA: TGTGCCAGCAGCCCACAGAGGGGGGACCGAAACACCTACGAGCAGTACTTC.

The chain has TRBV6-5 and TRBJ2-7, with TRBD1 matching 7 bases. The CDR3 spans 14 residues. Losses at the gene ends were 5 bases for V and 4 bases for J; bases not matched to a gene: 8. Germline values: CDR1 MNHEY, CDR2 SVGAGI. For the CDR3, the DNA is TGTGCCAGCAGTGAAGGTGGGACAGATTACGAGCAGTACTTC. This gives the protein CASSEGGTDYEQYF.